These T cell receptor beta chains were read from a single sample in a study of blood T cell repertoires in COVID-19. The table came from immunoSEQ multiplex PCR; TCRdb's copy has only in-frame clones and leaves some out. Here the sample spans some 320,000 clones, about 85% being singletons. The sample comprised PBMCs or T cells enriched from blood (not recorded which). The receptors come from a woman aged 25 to 45 who had been exposed to COVID-19. The conserved cysteine and the conserved F or W are not part of the CDR3 here. The order of the fields is CDR3 length, J gene, V gene, CDR3 protein.

CDR3 length: 10
J gene: TRBJ2-5
V gene: TRBV2
CDR3 protein: ASLAGVETQY

CDR3 length: 14
J gene: TRBJ1-2
V gene: TRBV28
CDR3 protein: ASSSRWEGGNYGYT

CDR3 length: 14
J gene: TRBJ1-6
V gene: TRBV18
CDR3 protein: ASSPSSRGADSPLH

CDR3 length: 13
J gene: TRBJ2-7
V gene: TRBV5-1
CDR3 protein: ASSLGQGLSYEQY

CDR3 length: 13
J gene: TRBJ1-1
V gene: TRBV6-5
CDR3 protein: ASSYELLTGTEAF

CDR3 length: 13
J gene: TRBJ1-1
V gene: TRBV28
CDR3 protein: ASTFITGLKTEAF

CDR3 length: 18
J gene: TRBJ2-3
V gene: TRBV28
CDR3 protein: ASSPIFGRGGLGTTDTQY

CDR3 length: 13
J gene: TRBJ1-5
V gene: TRBV2
CDR3 protein: ASRDRTLAGQPQH

CDR3 length: 14
J gene: TRBJ2-2
V gene: TRBV2
CDR3 protein: ASSPGQGRGTGELF

CDR3 length: 13
J gene: TRBJ1-1
V gene: TRBV14
CDR3 protein: ASSQDLLGGTEAF

CDR3 length: 9
J gene: TRBJ2-1
V gene: TRBV25-1
CDR3 protein: ASSQVNEQF

CDR3 length: 13
J gene: TRBJ1-6
V gene: TRBV3-1/TRBV3-2
CDR3 protein: ASSQGRGTNSPLH

CDR3 length: 16
J gene: TRBJ1-4
V gene: TRBV13
CDR3 protein: ASSLSTPGGPRNEKLF

CDR3 length: 14
J gene: TRBJ2-7
V gene: TRBV28
CDR3 protein: ASSFSRAGSTYEQY

CDR3 length: 12
J gene: TRBJ2-1
V gene: TRBV30
CDR3 protein: AWSVQGGYNEQF

CDR3 length: 13
J gene: TRBJ1-1
V gene: TRBV19
CDR3 protein: ASSIAPLGGTEAF